This passage covers 17 T cell receptor beta chains from one sample sequenced in a study of PD-L1 blockade in urothelial cancer. The protocol was immunoSEQ multiplex PCR, while the TCRdb copy is restricted to in-frame clones and leaves out a portion. The sample has about 91,000 clones, 75% to 90% seen once. The time point denotes: peripheral blood 6 weeks after treatment start. Sequences were derived from PBMCs, sampled around atezolizumab (anti-PD-L1) treatment. The receptors come from a man aged 65 to 85 with urothelial cancer.

The V call is TRBV2, the J call TRBJ1-1, with D uncertain. CDR3 size: 12 residues. Germline CDR1 reads SNHLY; CDR2 reads FYNNEI. Trimming left V 8 bases short and J 5 bases short, with 12 bases between. This CDR3 is CASADMDTEAFF. The CDR3 DNA reads as TGTGCCAGCGCCGACATGGATACTGAAGCTTTCTTT.

The chain joins TRBV4-1 to TRBJ2-7; tentative D call: TRBD1 (6 bases). This CDR3 has 15 amino acids. The germline CDR1 and CDR2 sequences are MGHRA and YSYEKL. V dropped 1 base and J dropped 2 bases, with 12 bases sitting between them. The CDR3 DNA reads as TGCGCCAGCAGCCAAGCAGGGACAACTACCTACGAGCAGTACTTC. This gives the protein CASSQAGTTTYEQYF.

The chain employs TRBV30 and TRBJ1-4; weak D call: TRBD1 (6 bases). V was clipped by 0 bases and J by 6 bases, with 17 bases between them. CDR1 GTSNPN and CDR2 SVGIG come from the germline V gene (reference sequence). The CDR3 runs to 16 residues. CDR3 amino acids: CAWSVPGVRGYEKLFF. Written as DNA, the CDR3 is TGTGCCTGGAGTGTACCCGGGGTCAGGGGCTATGAAAAACTGTTTTTT.

This clone was found once. The V gene is TRBV6-5, the J gene TRBJ2-7, with D possibly being TRBD2 (5 bases). The CDR3 has 15 residues. Germline V gene lookup returns CDR1 MNHEY and CDR2 SVGAGI. Between the trimmed V and J ends, which lost 2 bases and 3 bases, there was a span of 14 bases. The CDR3 region has the DNA TGTGCCAGCAGTTACACATCCGGGGTCCTCTACGAGCAGTACTTC. It specifies CASSYTSGVLYEQYF.

The chain couples TRBV19 to TRBJ2-7; a weak D match, TRBD2 (6 bases). The CDR3 length is 16 residues. Germline V lookup: CDR1 LNHDA, CDR2 SQIVND (reference sequence). The V and J ends lost 1 base and 2 bases respectively, with 15 bases between them. CDR3 bases: TGTGCCAGTAGTATAGGCCCAGCGGCGGGACCCTACGAGCAGTACTTC. It codes for CASSIGPAAGPYEQYF.

The chain uses TRBV5-1 and TRBJ2-4, with 7 bases that match TRBD1. Germline V gives CDR1 SGHRS, CDR2 YFSETQ. V lost 1 base and J lost 8; bases outside the gene matches: 6. CDR3 length equals 14 residues. CDR3 in DNA: TGCGCCAGCAGCTTGACAGGGGATGGGGACATTCAGTACTTC. This gives the protein CASSLTGDGDIQYF.

The chain is built from TRBV6-5 and TRBJ2-1, with 7 bases aligning to TRBD1. Germline loops: CDR1 MNHEY, CDR2 SVGAGI. V was pared by 2 bases and J by 6 bases, with 10 bases of the junction left unmatched. This CDR3 is 16 amino acids long. CDR3 residues: CASSYPSGGLSNEQFF. In nucleotides, the CDR3 is TGTGCCAGCAGTTACCCCTCAGGGGGATTGAGCAATGAGCAGTTCTTC.

A few counts support this clone. The rearrangement uses TRBV28 and TRBJ2-5; maybe TRBD2 (6 bases). Germline V gene sequence: CDR1 MDHEN, CDR2 SYDVKM. Trimming pared 2 bases from V and 1 base from J, leaving 14 bases between. CDR3 size: 16 residues. This CDR3 is CASSLGRGASQETQYF. In DNA, the CDR3 is TGTGCCAGCAGTTTAGGGCGCGGGGCCTCCCAAGAGACCCAGTACTTC.

With respect to this clone: At one end, the junction sequence differs from germline, possibly due to a read error. This sequence joins TRBV7-8 and TRBJ2-7, with 14 positions matching TRBD2. The CDR3 totals 14 residues. Germline V gene data show CDR1 as SGHVS and CDR2 as FQNEAQ. The CDR3 DNA reads as TGTGCCAGCAGCTCCGGGACTAGCGGGGGCTCGATCCTATTC. Its translation is CASSSGTSGGSILF.

The table lists this clone with a few counts. This chain uses TRBV18 with TRBJ1-1, with D possibly matching TRBD1 (5 bases). V lost 7 bases and J 3 bases, leaving 15 bases between the germline ends. The germline V gene has CDR1 KGHSH and CDR2 LQKENI. The CDR3 extends over 14 amino acids. CDR3 nucleotides: TGTGCCAGCTGTCCCTCAGGGAGGGACACTGAAGCTTTCTTT. This translates into CASCPSGRDTEAFF.

The chain joins TRBV6-5 to TRBJ1-1; TRBD1 aligns across 7 bases. The J segment lost 1 base and the V segment lost 2 bases, leaving 4 bases of the junction unmatched. Germline lookup yields CDR1 MNHEY and CDR2 SVGAGI. This CDR3 has 15 amino acids. CDR3 coding DNA: TGTGCCAGCAGTTACGGGGGACAGACGAACACTGAAGCTTTCTTT. It is translated as CASSYGGQTNTEAFF.

This clone appeared once. The V call is TRBV9, the J call TRBJ2-2, with 7 nucleotides matching TRBD2. This CDR3 has 16 amino acids. CDR1 SGDLS and CDR2 YYNGEE come from the germline V gene. After removal of 4 bases from V and 0 bases from J, the junction contained 6 bases not matched to a gene. The CDR3 DNA is TGTGCCAGCAGCCCTAGCGGCGGTACGAACACCGGGGAGCTGTTTTTT. It codes for CASSPSGGTNTGELFF.

Written as DNA, the CDR3 is TGCGCCAGCAGCGGGGACAGGGAGGGGGAAAAACTGTTTTTT. Amino acid sequence: CASSGDREGEKLFF. The chain employs TRBV5-1 and TRBJ1-4; 9 positions agree with TRBD1. This CDR3 has 14 residues. Germline trimming cut 4 bases from V and 8 bases from J; bases unmatched to any gene: 6. Germline V gene data show CDR1 as SGHRS and CDR2 as YFSETQ. Using reference TRBV5-1 and TRBJ1-4 for the parts outside the CDR3, the full variable domain is KAGVTQTPRYLIKTRGQQVTLSCSPISGHRSVSWYQQTPGQGLQFLFEYFSETQRNKGNFPGRFSGRQFSNSRSEMNVSTLELGDSALYLCASSGDREGEKLFFGSGTQLSVL.

The J gene is TRBJ1-1, the V gene TRBV11-2; 10 positions agree with TRBD1. V was clipped by 3 bases and J by 4 bases; unmatched bases: 8. CDR3 length: 16 amino acids. Germline CDR1 and CDR2: SGHAT and FQNNGV. CDR3 in DNA: TGTGCCAGCAGCTTTACAGGGACAGGGGTGTTCACTGAAGCTTTCTTT. It specifies CASSFTGTGVFTEAFF.

The V and J genes are TRBV14 and TRBJ2-5; TRBD2 matches at 8 bases. Per the germline V gene, CDR1 is SGHDN and CDR2 is FVKESK. This CDR3 has 17 residues. Losses at the gene ends were 0 bases for V and 5 bases for J; bases not matched to a gene: 11. The CDR3 is CASSQDLRARGGETQYF. CDR3 bases: TGTGCCAGCAGCCAAGATCTTAGGGCCCGGGGGGGGGAGACCCAGTACTTC.

J is TRBJ2-3 and V is TRBV27, with 8 positions matching TRBD2. Germline lookup yields CDR1 MNHEY and CDR2 SMNVEV (reference sequence). V was pared by 5 bases and J by 1 base, with 8 bases of the junction left unmatched. The CDR3 loop spans 16 amino acids. In DNA, the CDR3 is TGTGCCAGCAGTACCCGGACTAGCCCCCGCACAGATACGCAGTATTTT. Translating it yields CASSTRTSPRTDTQYF.

The chain is built from TRBV29-1 and TRBJ2-1, with TRBD2 matching over 11 bases. The CDR3 covers 15 residues. Trimming cost V 4 bases and J 7 bases; bases outside gene matches: 9. Per germline, CDR1 SQVTM and CDR2 ANQGSEA. In nucleotides, the CDR3 is TGCAGCGTTGGCCCAACTAGCGGGAGCGATAATGAGCAGTTCTTC. Translated: CSVGPTSGSDNEQFF.